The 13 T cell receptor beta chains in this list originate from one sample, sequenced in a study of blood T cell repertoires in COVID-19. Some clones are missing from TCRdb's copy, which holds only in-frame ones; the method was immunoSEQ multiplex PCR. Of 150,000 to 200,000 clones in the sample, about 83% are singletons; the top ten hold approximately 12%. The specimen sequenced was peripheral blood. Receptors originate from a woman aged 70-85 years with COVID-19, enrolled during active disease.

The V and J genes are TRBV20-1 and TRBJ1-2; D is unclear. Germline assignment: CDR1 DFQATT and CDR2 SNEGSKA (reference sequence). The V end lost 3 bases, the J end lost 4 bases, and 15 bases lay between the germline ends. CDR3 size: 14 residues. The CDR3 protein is CSASSEEDPYGYTF. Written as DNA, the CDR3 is TGCAGTGCTAGTAGCGAGGAGGACCCCTATGGCTACACCTTC.

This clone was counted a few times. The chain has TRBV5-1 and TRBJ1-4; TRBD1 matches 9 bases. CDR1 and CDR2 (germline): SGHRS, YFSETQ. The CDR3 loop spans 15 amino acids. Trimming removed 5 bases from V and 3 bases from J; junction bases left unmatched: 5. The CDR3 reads CASRFGQGSNEKLFF. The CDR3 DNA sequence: TGCGCCAGCAGGTTTGGACAGGGGTCTAATGAAAAACTGTTTTTT.

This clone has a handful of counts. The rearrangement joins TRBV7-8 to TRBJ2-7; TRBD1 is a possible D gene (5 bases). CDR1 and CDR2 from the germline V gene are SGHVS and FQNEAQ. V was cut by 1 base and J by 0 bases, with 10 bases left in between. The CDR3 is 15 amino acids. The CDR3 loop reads CASSLGRASSYEQYF. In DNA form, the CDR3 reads TGTGCCAGCAGCTTAGGCAGGGCTAGCTCCTACGAGCAGTACTTC. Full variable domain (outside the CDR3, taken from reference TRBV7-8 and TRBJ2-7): GAGVSQSPRYKVAKRGQDVALRCDPISGHVSLFWYQQALGQGPEFLTYFQNEAQLDKSGLPSDRFFAERPEGSVSTLKIQRTQQEDSAVYLCASSLGRASSYEQYFGPGTRLTVT.

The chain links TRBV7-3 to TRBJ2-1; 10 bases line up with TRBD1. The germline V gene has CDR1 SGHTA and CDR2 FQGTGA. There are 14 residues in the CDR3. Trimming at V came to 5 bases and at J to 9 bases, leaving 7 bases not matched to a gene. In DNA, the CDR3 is TGTGCCAGCAGCCTCAGACAGGGGGCTTCTGAGCAGTTCTTC. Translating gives CASSLRQGASEQFF.

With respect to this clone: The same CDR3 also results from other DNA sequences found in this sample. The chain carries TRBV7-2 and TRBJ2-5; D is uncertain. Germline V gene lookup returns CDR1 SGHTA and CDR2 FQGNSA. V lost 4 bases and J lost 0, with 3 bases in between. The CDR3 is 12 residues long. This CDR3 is CASSSYQETQYF. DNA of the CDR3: TGTGCCAGCAGCTCCTACCAAGAGACCCAGTACTTC.

The chain's CDR3 is CASSAPGGELFF. CDR3 nucleotides: TGTGCCAGCAGCGCCCCCGGCGGGGAGCTGTTTTTT. The rearrangement uses TRBV27 and TRBJ2-2, with D unresolved. V dropped 6 bases and J dropped 7 bases, with 9 bases sitting between them. Germline V gene sequence: CDR1 MNHEY, CDR2 SMNVEV (reference sequence). The CDR3 runs 12 residues.

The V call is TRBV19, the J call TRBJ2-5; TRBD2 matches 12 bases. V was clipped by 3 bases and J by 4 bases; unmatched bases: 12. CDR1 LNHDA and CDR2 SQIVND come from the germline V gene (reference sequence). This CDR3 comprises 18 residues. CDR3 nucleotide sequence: TGTGCCAGTAGTATGAGAATCCTAGCGGGAGGGCCTGGAGAGACCCAGTACTTC. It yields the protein CASSMRILAGGPGETQYF. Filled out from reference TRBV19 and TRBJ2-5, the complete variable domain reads DGGITQSPKYLFRKEGQNVTLSCEQNLNHDAMYWYRQDPGQGLRLIYYSQIVNDFQKGDIAEGYSVSREKKESFPLTVTSAQKNPTAFYLCASSMRILAGGPGETQYFGPGTRLLVL.

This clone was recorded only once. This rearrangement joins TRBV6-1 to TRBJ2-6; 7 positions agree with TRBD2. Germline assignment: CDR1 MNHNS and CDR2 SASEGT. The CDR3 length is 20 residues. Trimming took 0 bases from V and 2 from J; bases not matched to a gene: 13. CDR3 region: CASSEAMGGASKTGANVLTF. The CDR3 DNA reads TGTGCCAGCAGTGAAGCAATGGGAGGGGCAAGTAAAACTGGGGCCAACGTCCTGACTTTC.

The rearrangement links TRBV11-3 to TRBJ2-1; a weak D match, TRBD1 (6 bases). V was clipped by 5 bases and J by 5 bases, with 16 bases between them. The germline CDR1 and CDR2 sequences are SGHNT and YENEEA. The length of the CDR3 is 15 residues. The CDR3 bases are TGTGCCAGCAGCCATTCGGGACAAATAAACAATGAGCAGTTCTTC. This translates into CASSHSGQINNEQFF.

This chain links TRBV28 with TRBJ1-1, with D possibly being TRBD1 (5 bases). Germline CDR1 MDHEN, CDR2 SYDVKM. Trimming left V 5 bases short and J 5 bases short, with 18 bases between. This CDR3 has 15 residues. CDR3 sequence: CASSPTGSLRTEAFF. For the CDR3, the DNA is TGTGCCAGCAGTCCAACAGGAAGCCTGAGGACTGAAGCTTTCTTT.

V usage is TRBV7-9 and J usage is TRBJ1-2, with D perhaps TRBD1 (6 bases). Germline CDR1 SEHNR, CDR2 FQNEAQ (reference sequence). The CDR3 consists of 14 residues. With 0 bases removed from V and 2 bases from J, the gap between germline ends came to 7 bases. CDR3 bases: TGTGCCAGCAGCTTAGCCCAGGGGAACTATGGCTACACCTTC. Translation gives CASSLAQGNYGYTF.

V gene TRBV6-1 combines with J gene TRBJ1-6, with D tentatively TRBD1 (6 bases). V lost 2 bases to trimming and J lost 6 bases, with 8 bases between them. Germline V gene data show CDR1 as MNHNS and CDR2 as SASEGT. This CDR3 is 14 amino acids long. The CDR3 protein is CASSEYRANSPLHF. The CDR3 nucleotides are TGTGCCAGCAGTGAATACAGGGCTAATTCACCCCTCCACTTT.

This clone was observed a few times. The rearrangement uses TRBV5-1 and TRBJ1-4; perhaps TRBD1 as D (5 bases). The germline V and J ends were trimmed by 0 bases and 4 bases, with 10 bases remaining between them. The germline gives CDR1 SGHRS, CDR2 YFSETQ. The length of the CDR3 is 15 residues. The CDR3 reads CASSLVQANNEKLFF. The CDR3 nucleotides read TGCGCCAGCAGCTTGGTACAGGCGAATAATGAAAAACTGTTTTTT.